Listed here are 27 T cell receptor beta chains from one sample, sequenced in a study of blood T cell repertoires in COVID-19. Profiled with immunoSEQ multiplex PCR; TCRdb holds only in-frame clones, not every one. This sample carries 130,000 or so clones, around 83% of them seen once, and the ten largest clones take around 1.4%. The sequencing input was peripheral blood. These receptors were obtained from a human donor in a cohort sampled during active COVID-19.

The rearrangement uses TRBV30 and TRBJ2-7; 7 bases match TRBD1. The CDR3 loop spans 14 amino acids. The trim removed 5 bases at V and 7 bases at J, leaving 14 bases unmatched. Germline CDR1 is GTSNPN and CDR2 is SVGIG (reference sequence). The DNA of the CDR3 is TGTGCCTGGGGTCAGGTAGGGGGCTCCGGTGAGCAGTACTTC. Translating it yields CAWGQVGGSGEQYF.

This chain joins TRBV7-8 and TRBJ1-1; 7 nucleotides agree with TRBD1. The CDR3 loop spans 14 amino acids. The V gene end was trimmed by 3 bases and the J gene end by 1 base; junction bases not matched to a gene: 2. The V gene's germline CDR1 is SGHVS and CDR2 FQNEAQ. As DNA, the CDR3 is TGTGCCAGCAGCTTGGGGACAGCGAACACTGAAGCTTTCTTT. This sequence encodes CASSLGTANTEAFF.

The chain is built from TRBV19 and TRBJ2-7; perhaps TRBD2 as D (6 bases). This CDR3 is 12 amino acids long. CDR1 is LNHDA, CDR2 SQIVND, per germline (reference sequence). Trimming shortened V by 4 bases and J by 11 bases, and 15 bases separated the two germline ends. This CDR3 reads CASSRLEGQEYF. The CDR3 DNA reads TGTGCCAGTAGTAGACTGGAGGGCCAGGAGTACTTC.

The J gene is TRBJ2-1, the V gene TRBV7-9; 10 bases map to TRBD2. This CDR3 region has 13 residues. Losses at the gene ends were 8 bases for V and 9 bases for J; bases not matched to a gene: 7. Germline V gene data show CDR1 as SEHNR and CDR2 as FQNEAQ (reference sequence). The CDR3 protein is CASQDSGRVEQFF. CDR3 DNA: TGTGCCAGCCAAGACAGCGGGAGGGTTGAGCAGTTCTTC. Together with reference TRBV7-9 and TRBJ2-1, the CDR3 gives the full variable domain: DTGVSQNPRHKITKRGQNVTFRCDPISEHNRLYWYRQTLGQGPEFLTYFQNEAQLEKSRLLSDRFSAERPKGSFSTLEIQRTEQGDSAMYLCASQDSGRVEQFFGPGTRLTVL.

The chain combines TRBV4-1 with TRBJ2-7, with TRBD2 matching over 7 bases. J lost 6 bases, V lost 0 bases, and 11 bases had no gene match. The CDR3 runs 16 residues. Germline CDR1 is MGHRA and CDR2 is YSYEKL. The CDR3 nucleotides are TGCGCCAGCAGCCAAGAACCAGGCGGGAGATTCCGCGAGCAGTACTTC. Translated, it gives CASSQEPGGRFREQYF.

V gene TRBV11-2 combines with J gene TRBJ2-7; D is possibly TRBD2 (6 bases). CDR3 length: 14 amino acids. V was trimmed by 5 bases and J by 3 bases, leaving 14 bases between them. Germline CDR1 and CDR2: SGHAT and FQNNGV. The CDR3 DNA follows: TGTGCCAGCAGCCCCCGACTAGGCGGCTACGAGCAGTACTTC. Residues: CASSPRLGGYEQYF.

For the CDR3, the DNA is TGTGCCAGCAGCCCCCTAGCGTCGGAGACCCAGTACTTC. Its protein is CASSPLASETQYF. The chain carries TRBV3-1 (or the pseudogene TRBV3-2) and TRBJ2-5, with a tentative D call TRBD2 (6 bases). CDR1 LGHDT and CDR2 YNNKEL come from the germline V gene (reference sequence). V gave up 4 bases and J gave up 5 bases, with 11 bases separating them. The CDR3 runs 13 residues.

The gene calls are TRBV7-8 and TRBJ1-5; D unclear. The CDR3 runs to 16 residues. In germline, CDR1 is SGHVS, CDR2 FQNEAQ. V was trimmed by 5 bases and J by 2 bases, leaving 16 bases between them. The CDR3 DNA sequence: TGTGCCAGCAGCCCCGGGGTAGGTCGGCGCAATCAGCCCCAGCATTTT. Translating gives CASSPGVGRRNQPQHF.

The rearrangement links TRBV7-8 to TRBJ1-1; D call uncertain. With 1 base removed from V and 1 base from J, the gap between germline ends came to 16 bases. Looked up from germline, CDR1 is SGHVS and CDR2 is FQNEAQ. The CDR3 has 17 amino acids. Written as DNA, the CDR3 is TGTGCCAGCAGCTTAGTCACGGGGATTATGTGGAACACTGAAGCTTTCTTT. It specifies CASSLVTGIMWNTEAFF.

This clone was counted a single time. V usage is TRBV5-1 and J usage is TRBJ1-4; perhaps TRBD1 as D (6 bases). V was shortened by 4 bases and J by 8 bases, with 15 bases between the two germline ends. CDR1 and CDR2 from the germline V gene are SGHRS and YFSETQ. This CDR3 has 14 residues. CDR3: CASSEQGVGEKLFF. The CDR3 coding sequence is TGCGCCAGCAGCGAACAGGGAGTCGGGGAAAAACTGTTTTTT.

The V call is TRBV9, the J call TRBJ1-5, with 7 bases aligning to TRBD1. This CDR3 is built from 14 residues. Trimming cost V 0 bases and J 7 bases; bases outside gene matches: 4. CDR1 is SGDLS and CDR2 is YYNGEE in the germline V gene. DNA for the CDR3: TGTGCCAGCAGCGTAGGGGTAGGGGGCCAGCCCCAGCATTTT. It encodes CASSVGVGGQPQHF. The complete variable domain, with remaining parts taken from reference TRBV9 and TRBJ1-5, reads DSGVTQTPKHLITATGQRVTLRCSPRSGDLSVYWYQQSLDQGLQFLIQYYNGEERAKGNILERFSAQQFPDLHSELNLSSLELGDSALYFCASSVGVGGQPQHFGDGTRLSIL.

V and J are TRBV12-5 and TRBJ2-4; weak D call: TRBD2 (6 bases). CDR1 LGHNT and CDR2 FRNRAP come from the germline V gene. The CDR3 consists of 13 residues. Trimming took off 1 base at V and 7 bases at J, with 8 bases between the two ends. The DNA of the CDR3 is TGTGCTAGTGGTTTGGACGGGACTAACATTCAGTACTTC. This translates into CASGLDGTNIQYF. Variable domain in full (rest from reference TRBV12-5 and TRBJ2-4): DARVTQTPRHKVTEMGQEVTMRCQPILGHNTVFWYRQTMMQGLELLAYFRNRAPLDDSGMPKDRFSAEMPDATLATLKIQPSEPRDSAVYFCASGLDGTNIQYFGAGTRLSVL.

This chain uses TRBV18 with TRBJ1-2; TRBD1 matches 9 bases. Germline CDR1 reads KGHSH; CDR2 reads LQKENI. V was pared by 2 bases and J by 7 bases, with 5 bases of the junction left unmatched. The CDR3 extends over 14 amino acids. CDR3 in amino acids: CASSPEQGARGYTF. The CDR3, as DNA: TGTGCCAGCTCACCAGAACAGGGGGCGCGTGGCTACACCTTC.

The chain links TRBV11-3 to TRBJ2-1, with 11 bases identical to TRBD2. V shed 4 bases, J shed 8 bases, and the junction held 13 bases outside the gene matches. Germline values: CDR1 SGHNT, CDR2 YENEEA. CDR3 length equals 17 residues. This chain's CDR3 is CASSWATSGRKRDEQFF. DNA of the CDR3: TGTGCCAGCAGCTGGGCAACTAGCGGGAGAAAAAGGGATGAGCAGTTCTTC.

The chain links TRBV7-6 to TRBJ1-1; TRBD1 is a possible D gene (5 bases). The CDR3 runs to 16 residues. Looked up from germline, CDR1 is SGHVS and CDR2 is FNYEAQ. Trimming took off 2 bases at V and 0 bases at J, with 13 bases between the two ends. This CDR3 is CASSLMQGGMNTEAFF. For the CDR3, the DNA is TGTGCCAGCAGCTTAATGCAGGGTGGGATGAACACTGAAGCTTTCTTT.

There are a few counts of this clone. The chain is built from TRBV18 and TRBJ2-5; maybe TRBD1 (7 bases). Germline V gene lookup returns CDR1 KGHSH and CDR2 LQKENI. The CDR3 is 17 amino acids. With 2 bases removed from V and 0 bases from J, the gap between germline ends came to 16 bases. CDR3 in amino acids: CASSPGGGRGYQETQYF. As DNA, the CDR3 is TGTGCCAGCTCACCAGGAGGGGGCAGGGGCTACCAAGAGACCCAGTACTTC.

V is TRBV9 and J is TRBJ2-7; D is unresolved. Trimming pared 0 bases from V and 1 base from J, leaving 5 bases between. The CDR3 totals 13 residues. CDR1 and CDR2 (germline): SGDLS, YYNGEE. DNA of the CDR3: TGTGCCAGCAGCGTAGCCCCTTCCTACGAGCAGTACTTC. Protein sequence: CASSVAPSYEQYF.

V usage is TRBV20-1 and J usage is TRBJ1-5; 7 nucleotides agree with TRBD1. The CDR3 has 14 residues. The V segment lost 3 bases and the J segment 3 bases; nucleotides outside the gene matches: 5. The germline CDR1 and CDR2 sequences are DFQATT and SNEGSKA (reference sequence). The CDR3 coding sequence is TGCAGTGCTAGTCCAGGGGGATTCAATCAGCCCCAGCATTTT. Its translation: CSASPGGFNQPQHF.

The chain has TRBV7-2 and TRBJ2-1, with TRBD2 matching over 10 bases. The V gene end was trimmed by 0 bases and the J gene end by 8 bases; junction bases not matched to a gene: 16. The CDR3 has 19 amino acids. The germline gives CDR1 SGHTA, CDR2 FQGNSA. CDR3 coding DNA: TGTGCCAGCAGCTTAGCGCCAGGGAGGAGCGGGAGGGCCGGCCATGAGCAGTTCTTC. Its translation is CASSLAPGRSGRAGHEQFF.

This clone was detected only once. This chain uses TRBV2 with TRBJ2-1; weak D call: TRBD2 (5 bases). This CDR3 region has 16 residues. V was clipped by 2 bases and J by 7 bases, with 18 bases between them. Germline lookup yields CDR1 SNHLY and CDR2 FYNNEI. CDR3 DNA: TGTGCCAGCAGTGAATTTGGATGGCCTTCGGGGAATGAGCAGTTCTTC. As protein: CASSEFGWPSGNEQFF.

The J gene is TRBJ1-5, the V gene TRBV7-2, with D tentatively TRBD1 (5 bases). CDR3 length equals 15 residues. V was shortened by 5 bases and J by 5 bases, with 16 bases between the two germline ends. Germline assignment: CDR1 SGHTA and CDR2 FQGNSA. CDR3: CASSPLLGGDQPQHF. The CDR3 coding sequence is TGTGCCAGCAGCCCTCTCTTGGGGGGGGATCAGCCCCAGCATTTT.

The rearrangement links TRBV28 to TRBJ2-1, with 7 bases that match TRBD1. V was pared by 6 bases and J by 4 bases, with 9 bases of the junction left unmatched. CDR3 length equals 15 residues. CDR1 and CDR2 (germline): MDHEN, SYDVKM. CDR3 in DNA: TGTGCCAGCAGCCCTGACAGGGAAGGGTACAATGAGCAGTTCTTC. Protein: CASSPDREGYNEQFF.

The chain links TRBV6-4 to TRBJ2-2; D might be TRBD2 (5 bases). Germline CDR1 is MRHNA and CDR2 is SNTAGT. V gave up 2 bases and J gave up 2 bases, with 9 bases separating them. The CDR3 is made up of 15 amino acids. CDR3 protein: CASSDEGPNTGELFF. CDR3 in DNA: TGTGCCAGCAGTGACGAGGGCCCCAACACCGGGGAGCTGTTTTTT.

V gene TRBV11-2 combines with J gene TRBJ2-1, with TRBD2 matching over 12 bases. Germline V gives CDR1 SGHAT, CDR2 FQNNGV. This CDR3 region has 19 residues. V trimming: 0 bases; J trimming: 3 bases; junction bases outside the gene matches: 9. The CDR3 bases are TGTGCCAGCAGCTTAGACGTTAGACTAGCGGGGGAAAACTACAATGAGCAGTTCTTC. Translated: CASSLDVRLAGENYNEQFF.

This chain joins TRBV28 and TRBJ1-3; D is possibly TRBD1 (6 bases). V lost 5 bases and J lost 4, with 15 bases in between. CDR3 size: 15 residues. Per germline, CDR1 MDHEN and CDR2 SYDVKM. The CDR3 here is CASSPPPGQGNTIYF. The CDR3 region has the DNA TGTGCCAGCAGTCCTCCCCCGGGACAAGGAAACACCATATATTTT.

This clone appeared a single time. The rearrangement links TRBV9 to TRBJ2-2; 8 positions match TRBD2. The CDR3 is 17 residues long. J gave up 5 bases and V 3 bases, and 12 bases lay outside the gene matches. From germline, CDR1 is SGDLS and CDR2 YYNGEE. CDR3 region: CASSASTSGWGTGELFF. DNA for the CDR3: TGTGCCAGCAGCGCATCCACTAGCGGTTGGGGGACCGGGGAGCTGTTTTTT.

This chain links TRBV29-1 with TRBJ2-1; 7 bases align to TRBD2. There are 14 residues in the CDR3. Trimming cost V 4 bases and J 3 bases; bases outside gene matches: 6. Germline CDR1 SQVTM, CDR2 ANQGSEA. This CDR3 reads CSVVGLAGYNEQFF. The CDR3, as DNA: TGCAGCGTTGTTGGGTTAGCGGGCTACAATGAGCAGTTCTTC.